This entry lists 4 T cell receptor beta chains sequenced from one sample in a study of cytomegalovirus exposure and HLA in healthy donors. PCR amplification relied on 60 Vbeta primers (plus 13 Jbeta primers). The table came from immunoSEQ multiplex PCR; TCRdb's copy has only in-frame clones and leaves some out. The sample contains over 95,000 clones, roughly 69% of which appear only once. Sequencing was performed on PBMCs. All receptors come from a human donor in good health.

The rearrangement joins TRBV9 to TRBJ1-4, with no clear D. The length of the CDR3 is 15 residues. Per germline, CDR1 SGDLS and CDR2 YYNGEE. The V and J ends lost 7 bases and 5 bases respectively, with 18 bases between them. The CDR3 bases are TGTGCCAGCTCCCGAGGCGGGCAGACGAATGAAAAACTGTTTTTT. It encodes CASSRGGQTNEKLFF.

The gene calls are TRBV28 and TRBJ1-2, with D possibly being TRBD1 (6 bases). CDR3 length: 17 residues. V lost 4 bases to trimming and J lost 6 bases, with 24 bases between them. Germline CDR1 is MDHEN and CDR2 is SYDVKM. For the CDR3, the DNA is TGTGCCAGCAGTTCTTATAGCCCCAATGAGGGGGAGAATGGCTACACCTTC. Amino acids: CASSSYSPNEGENGYTF.

The gene calls are TRBV2 and TRBJ2-3; 8 bases map to TRBD2. The CDR3 has 15 residues. J gave up 2 bases and V 6 bases, and 7 bases lay outside the gene matches. Germline V gene sequence: CDR1 SNHLY, CDR2 FYNNEI. CDR3 residues: CASSRLARNTDTQYF. CDR3 coding DNA: TGTGCCAGCAGCAGACTAGCGCGGAACACAGATACGCAGTATTTT.

This clone was seen only a few times. The chain joins TRBV18 to TRBJ1-1; D not certain. The CDR3 covers 12 residues. The ends were cut back, 2 bases at V and 6 bases at J, with 7 bases in the middle. Germline values: CDR1 KGHSH, CDR2 LQKENI. In DNA form, the CDR3 reads TGTGCCAGCTCACCATTACGCGCTGAAGCTTTCTTT. Residues: CASSPLRAEAFF.